Listed below are T cell receptor beta chains from one sample, sequenced in a study of human T cells and chemical hapten exposure. One entry per CDR3 protein results from TCRdb running MiXCR on the RACE reads. The sample lists around 260,000 distinct CDR3 sequences; 7.5% to 9% were seen once. Specimen: whole blood, collected in connection with sensitization to the hapten diphenylcyclopropenone (DPC). The receptors come from a woman aged 40 to 50 with alopecia areata. Some clones in this sample may be carry-over from other donors' samples. The CDR3 runs from the conserved cysteine through the conserved F or W. Fields, in order: CDR3 length, V gene, J gene, D gene, clone size, CDR3 DNA, CDR3 protein. A D gene is named only where the DNA matches it firmly. Not every row has a clone size; where given, it reads once, few, many or a size class.

cdr3_length: 14; v_call: TRBV5-1; j_call: TRBJ2-1; d_call: NA; clone_size: NA; cdr3_nt: TGCGCCAGCAGCTTGGCCCAAGATACGAATGAGCAGTTCTTC; cdr3_aa: CASSLAQDTNEQFF
cdr3_length: 14; v_call: TRBV10-3; j_call: TRBJ2-5; d_call: NA; clone_size: few; cdr3_nt: TGTGCCATCAGTGAAGGACAAGTCCAAGAGACCCAGTACTTC; cdr3_aa: CAISEGQVQETQYF
cdr3_length: 11; v_call: TRBV28; j_call: TRBJ2-7; d_call: NA; clone_size: many; cdr3_nt: TGTGCCAGCACGGGGGCCAGCGAGCAGTACTTC; cdr3_aa: CASTGASEQYF
cdr3_length: 13; v_call: TRBV20-1; j_call: TRBJ2-5; d_call: NA; clone_size: many; cdr3_nt: TGCAGTGCTAGAGTGAGAGGGCCAGAGACCCAGTACTTC; cdr3_aa: CSARVRGPETQYF
cdr3_length: 13; v_call: TRBV6-2/TRBV6-3; j_call: TRBJ2-1; d_call: TRBD1; clone_size: few; cdr3_nt: TGTGCCAGCAGGCGACAGGGGGCGAATGAGCAGTTCTTC; cdr3_aa: CASRRQGANEQFF
cdr3_length: 13; v_call: TRBV6-1; j_call: TRBJ1-5; d_call: NA; clone_size: NA; cdr3_nt: TGTGCCAGCCAAACAGGTTCCAATCAGCCCCAGCATTTT; cdr3_aa: CASQTGSNQPQHF
cdr3_length: 18; v_call: TRBV5-1; j_call: TRBJ1-6; d_call: NA; clone_size: few; cdr3_nt: TGCGCCAGCAGCTTGGCCATGGGGGGCGAAGCAGGATTTTCACCCCTCCACTTT; cdr3_aa: CASSLAMGGEAGFSPLHF
cdr3_length: 15; v_call: TRBV7-2; j_call: TRBJ2-5; d_call: NA; clone_size: few; cdr3_nt: TGTGCCAGCAGCCCCGGACACCTTCCGCAAGAGGCCCAGTACTTC; cdr3_aa: CASSPGHLPQEAQYF
cdr3_length: 15; v_call: TRBV20-1; j_call: TRBJ2-7; d_call: NA; clone_size: NA; cdr3_nt: TGCAGTGCTACCCATCAAAACAGGGGAGGCTACGAGCAGTACTTC; cdr3_aa: CSATHQNRGGYEQYF
cdr3_length: 16; v_call: TRBV28; j_call: TRBJ1-1; d_call: NA; clone_size: few; cdr3_nt: TGTGCCAGCAGTTTTGGCGGGACCTTCATGAACACTGAAGCTTTCTTT; cdr3_aa: CASSFGGTFMNTEAFF
cdr3_length: 17; v_call: TRBV6-2/TRBV6-3; j_call: TRBJ1-5; d_call: TRBD1; clone_size: few; cdr3_nt: TGTGCCAGCAAGCGGGACAGGGCCTTGGGGGGCGATCAGCCCCAGCATTTT; cdr3_aa: CASKRDRALGGDQPQHF
cdr3_length: 14; v_call: TRBV12-3/TRBV12-4; j_call: TRBJ2-5; d_call: TRBD2; clone_size: few; cdr3_nt: TGTGCCAGCAGTTTTAGACTAGCCTCGGAGACCCAGTACTTC; cdr3_aa: CASSFRLASETQYF
cdr3_length: 17; v_call: TRBV7-9; j_call: TRBJ2-6; d_call: NA; clone_size: NA; cdr3_nt: TGTGCCAGCAGCCCCATGGGACATTCCTCTGGGGCCAACGTCCTGACTTTC; cdr3_aa: CASSPMGHSSGANVLTF
cdr3_length: 15; v_call: TRBV7-2; j_call: TRBJ2-1; d_call: TRBD2; clone_size: NA; cdr3_nt: TGTGCCAGCAGCTTAGTAGCGGGAGGGAACAATGAGCAGTTCTTC; cdr3_aa: CASSLVAGGNNEQFF
cdr3_length: 14; v_call: TRBV2; j_call: TRBJ1-4; d_call: NA; clone_size: many; cdr3_nt: TGTGCCAGCGGGACCAGGAGGGGCAATGAAAAACTGTTTTTT; cdr3_aa: CASGTRRGNEKLFF
cdr3_length: 16; v_call: TRBV9; j_call: TRBJ2-7; d_call: TRBD2; clone_size: NA; cdr3_nt: TGTGCCAGCAGCCCGCCATTAGCGGGACCCTTCTACGAGCAGTACTTC; cdr3_aa: CASSPPLAGPFYEQYF
cdr3_length: 11; v_call: TRBV2; j_call: TRBJ2-3; d_call: NA; clone_size: NA; cdr3_nt: TGTGCCAGCCAGTACACAGATACGCAGTATTTT; cdr3_aa: CASQYTDTQYF
cdr3_length: 13; v_call: TRBV28; j_call: TRBJ2-7; d_call: NA; clone_size: many; cdr3_nt: TGTGCCAGCAGGGCACCGGGCCCAGTAGAGCAGTACTTC; cdr3_aa: CASRAPGPVEQYF
cdr3_length: 13; v_call: TRBV12-3/TRBV12-4; j_call: TRBJ2-7; d_call: NA; clone_size: many; cdr3_nt: TGTGCCAGCAGTTTAGATATAGCCTACGAGCAGTACTTC; cdr3_aa: CASSLDIAYEQYF
cdr3_length: 15; v_call: TRBV6-2/TRBV6-3; j_call: TRBJ1-3; d_call: TRBD1; clone_size: many; cdr3_nt: TGTGCCAGCAGTTCCCCAGGGGGAACAGGAAACACCATATATTTT; cdr3_aa: CASSSPGGTGNTIYF
cdr3_length: 15; v_call: TRBV7-9; j_call: TRBJ1-2; d_call: TRBD1; clone_size: few; cdr3_nt: TGTGCCAGCAGCCCCGGGGACAGGGGGCTTGGTGGCTACACCTTC; cdr3_aa: CASSPGDRGLGGYTF
cdr3_length: 14; v_call: TRBV28; j_call: TRBJ1-1; d_call: NA; clone_size: few; cdr3_nt: TGTGCCAGCAGTTTCCCACAGGGTGGCACTGAAGCTTTCTTT; cdr3_aa: CASSFPQGGTEAFF
cdr3_length: 15; v_call: TRBV5-6; j_call: TRBJ2-5; d_call: NA; clone_size: NA; cdr3_nt: TGTGCCAGCAGCTTGCTCGTCGAGTACCAAGAGACCCAGTACTTC; cdr3_aa: CASSLLVEYQETQYF
cdr3_length: 12; v_call: TRBV4-1; j_call: TRBJ1-1; d_call: NA; clone_size: many; cdr3_nt: TGCGCCAGCAGCCAAGAAGTTGGTGAAGCTTTCTTT; cdr3_aa: CASSQEVGEAFF
cdr3_length: 14; v_call: TRBV28; j_call: TRBJ2-7; d_call: NA; clone_size: NA; cdr3_nt: TGTGCCAGCAGTCCAGCCCGAGTGGGCTACGAGCAGTACTTC; cdr3_aa: CASSPARVGYEQYF
cdr3_length: 16; v_call: TRBV2; j_call: TRBJ2-5; d_call: TRBD2; clone_size: NA; cdr3_nt: TGTGCCAGCAGTCATAACCGGGCTAGCGGACAAGAGACCCAGTACTTC; cdr3_aa: CASSHNRASGQETQYF
cdr3_length: 15; v_call: TRBV7-6; j_call: TRBJ2-7; d_call: TRBD2; clone_size: few; cdr3_nt: TGTGCCAGCAGCCCCTTCGGACTAGGAGGGGACGAGCAGTACTTC; cdr3_aa: CASSPFGLGGDEQYF